A selection of T cell receptor beta chains follows, all from one sample in a study of T-cell reconstitution after alpha-beta-depleted transplantation in children. From the PCR reads, TCRdb called clonotypes with MiXCR, one entry per CDR3 protein. The table lists 700,000 to 950,000 distinct CDR3 sequences, roughly 15% of them singletons. This specimen consisted of PBMCs, mostly from graft donor cells, obtained 360 days after TCRalphabeta/CD19-depleted stem cell transplant. These receptors originate from a male patient younger than 18 who had a stem cell transplant for acute lymphoblastic leukemia, so the T cells may come from the graft donor. CDR3s include the opening cysteine and the closing phenylalanine or tryptophan. A D gene is named only where the DNA matches it firmly. The size of a clone is reported for some rows only, either as once, few or many, or as a class for expanded clones.

cdr3_aa: CASSPRLGGYNEQFF; cdr3_nt: TGTGCCAGCAGCCCACGACTAGGTGGATACAATGAGCAGTTCTTC; clone_size: many; v_call: TRBV9; j_call: TRBJ2-1; d_call: NA
cdr3_aa: CASSFGTATDTQYF; cdr3_nt: TGCGCCAGCAGCTTCGGGACAGCCACAGATACGCAGTATTTT; clone_size: many; v_call: TRBV5-1; j_call: TRBJ2-3; d_call: TRBD1
cdr3_aa: CSAASSRLQETQYF; cdr3_nt: TGCAGTGCTGCGTCTTCCAGGTTACAAGAGACCCAGTACTTC; clone_size: few; v_call: TRBV20-1; j_call: TRBJ2-5; d_call: NA
cdr3_aa: CASSSIVPDTQYF; cdr3_nt: TGTGCCAGCAGCTCCATAGTGCCAGATACGCAGTATTTT; clone_size: few; v_call: TRBV7-6; j_call: TRBJ2-3; d_call: NA
cdr3_aa: CSAADVSSGTGAEQYF; cdr3_nt: TGCAGTGCTGCGGACGTCTCGAGCGGGACGGGCGCCGAGCAGTACTTC; clone_size: NA; v_call: TRBV20-1; j_call: TRBJ2-7; d_call: TRBD2
cdr3_aa: CASSLRTSGRKQFQGDTQYF; cdr3_nt: TGTGCCAGCAGTTTACGGACTAGCGGGAGAAAACAATTTCAGGGAGATACGCAGTATTTT; clone_size: few; v_call: TRBV12-3/TRBV12-4; j_call: TRBJ2-3; d_call: TRBD2
cdr3_aa: CASSPRSGHSYNEQFF; cdr3_nt: TGCGCCAGCAGTCCTCGTTCCGGCCACTCCTACAATGAGCAGTTCTTC; clone_size: few; v_call: TRBV5-1; j_call: TRBJ2-1; d_call: NA
cdr3_aa: CASSHRDGTNVAGTQYF; cdr3_nt: TGTGCCAGCAGCCACAGGGACGGGACCAACGTCGCGGGGACCCAGTACTTC; clone_size: NA; v_call: TRBV13; j_call: TRBJ2-5; d_call: NA
cdr3_aa: CASSEVAGPKETQYF; cdr3_nt: TGCGCCAGCAGCGAGGTGGCCGGGCCAAAAGAGACCCAGTACTTC; clone_size: few; v_call: TRBV5-1; j_call: TRBJ2-5; d_call: NA
cdr3_aa: CATSSGSVVETQYF; cdr3_nt: TGTGCCACCAGCAGCGGGAGTGTAGTGGAGACCCAGTACTTC; clone_size: few; v_call: TRBV15; j_call: TRBJ2-5; d_call: NA
cdr3_aa: CASSPRLGRDSEQYF; cdr3_nt: TGTGCCAGCAGCCCTCGGCTAGGGCGGGACAGCGAGCAGTACTTC; clone_size: NA; v_call: TRBV7-9; j_call: TRBJ2-7; d_call: NA
cdr3_aa: CASSSYSGQGRSGANVLTF; cdr3_nt: TGCGCCAGCAGCTCTTACTCGGGACAGGGGCGCTCTGGGGCCAACGTCCTGACTTTC; clone_size: NA; v_call: TRBV5-1; j_call: TRBJ2-6; d_call: TRBD1
cdr3_aa: CSAMGQGNSPLHF; cdr3_nt: TGCAGTGCTATGGGACAGGGGAATTCACCCCTCCACTTT; clone_size: NA; v_call: TRBV20-1; j_call: TRBJ1-6; d_call: TRBD1
cdr3_aa: CASSLARGLTFF; cdr3_nt: TGTGCCAGCAGCTTGGCCAGGGGGCTGACTTTCTTT; clone_size: few; v_call: TRBV5-5; j_call: TRBJ1-1; d_call: TRBD1
cdr3_aa: CASSQRTSGRASNDPDEQFF; cdr3_nt: TGCGCCAGCAGCCAAAGGACTAGCGGGAGGGCCTCTAACGACCCCGATGAGCAGTTCTTC; clone_size: NA; v_call: TRBV4-1; j_call: TRBJ2-1; d_call: TRBD2
cdr3_aa: CASSQDATLYAGELFF; cdr3_nt: TGCGCCAGCAGCCAAGACGCGACACTCTACGCCGGGGAGCTGTTTTTT; clone_size: NA; v_call: TRBV4-1; j_call: TRBJ2-2; d_call: NA
cdr3_aa: CASSIDLADGDYEQYF; cdr3_nt: TGTGCCAGTAGTATAGATCTTGCCGACGGAGACTACGAGCAGTACTTC; clone_size: NA; v_call: TRBV19; j_call: TRBJ2-7; d_call: NA
cdr3_aa: CASSLRQHQETQYF; cdr3_nt: TGTGCCAGCAGCTTACGACAGCACCAAGAGACCCAGTACTTC; clone_size: NA; v_call: TRBV7-7; j_call: TRBJ2-5; d_call: NA
cdr3_aa: CASSPGVAGVNEQFF; cdr3_nt: TGTGCCAGCAGCCCTGGGGTAGCGGGAGTAAATGAGCAGTTCTTC; clone_size: few; v_call: TRBV12-3/TRBV12-4; j_call: TRBJ2-1; d_call: TRBD2
cdr3_aa: CASREDSTYGYTF; cdr3_nt: TGCGCCAGCAGGGAGGATTCGACCTATGGCTACACCTTC; clone_size: NA; v_call: TRBV10-2; j_call: TRBJ1-2; d_call: NA
cdr3_aa: CASSLRLKVDRGGEYSNQPQHF; cdr3_nt: TGTGCCAGCAGTTTAAGGCTCAAGGTTGACAGGGGAGGGGAATATAGCAATCAGCCCCAGCATTTT; clone_size: NA; v_call: TRBV12-3/TRBV12-4; j_call: TRBJ1-5; d_call: TRBD1
cdr3_aa: CASSQTGDFIYNEQFF; cdr3_nt: TGCGCCAGCAGTCAGACAGGAGACTTCATTTACAATGAGCAGTTCTTC; clone_size: few; v_call: TRBV5-1; j_call: TRBJ2-1; d_call: NA
cdr3_aa: CASSVGSGRYHEQYF; cdr3_nt: TGTGCCAGCAGCGTAGGATCGGGGCGGTACCACGAGCAGTACTTC; clone_size: few; v_call: TRBV9; j_call: TRBJ2-7; d_call: NA